This T cell receptor (beta chain) is drawn from a study of long-term antiretroviral therapy in people with HIV. Study-wide points: Blood collection from the mid-2000s to the late 2010s possibly occurred under older ART regimens.

Concerning this clone itself: What it recognizes is unknown.

The CDR3 length is 14 residues. Trimming stripped 7 bases from V and 1 base from J, with 13 bases between. Germline assignment: CDR1 MNHEY and CDR2 SVGAGI. With survey level as its setting, the immunoSEQ assay was v3.0. Profiled with immunoSEQ multiplex PCR; TCRdb holds only in-frame clones, not every one. The sample includes tens of thousands of clones, roughly 80% of them seen just once. The chain combines TRBV6-5 with TRBJ1-2; weak D call: TRBD1 (5 bases). The sequencing here drew on unsorted PBMCs, taken 0.3 years after starting antiretroviral therapy. The receptor comes from a man in his late teens or twenties with HIV. CDR3 in amino acids: CASTAAGLNYGYTF. The CDR3 DNA reads as TGTGCCAGCACCGCGGCGGGACTTAACTATGGCTACACCTTC.